The 7 T cell receptor beta chains below all came from one sample that was sequenced in a study of T cells expressing NK-cell markers. TCRdb reanalyzed the 5' RACE reads and collapses them to one entry per CDR3 protein, without DNA. The clone table shows a few hundred thousand distinct CDR3 sequences, with the ten largest holding roughly 5.2%. The sequenced sample was blood T cells: a sorted CD56 or NKG2C T cell subset, CD4+ or CD8+ T cells, or bulk PBMC T cells (not recorded which). These receptors came from a man between 18 and 69 years old in good health.

The gene calls are TRBV6-1 and TRBJ2-7; TCRdb designates TRBD1, a call that cannot be tested without DNA. The CDR3 runs 16 residues. Germline V gene lookup returns CDR1 MNHNS and CDR2 SASEGT. CDR3 sequence reads: CASSERVSGKGYEQYF.

This chain connects TRBV24-1 to TRBJ1-5. This CDR3 has 14 residues. Germline assignment: CDR1 KGHDR and CDR2 SFDVKD. CDR3 protein: CATSDWRSNQPQHF.

CDR3 residues: CASSMQPGQGSDTQYF. The gene calls are TRBV19 and TRBJ2-3; the TCRdb D gene call, TRBD1, has no DNA to confirm it. Germline V gives CDR1 LNHDA, CDR2 SQIVND (reference sequence). The CDR3 spans 16 residues.

V usage is TRBV3-1 and J usage is TRBJ2-7; TCRdb designates TRBD1, a call that cannot be tested without DNA. The CDR3 has 16 amino acids. Germline V gene data show CDR1 as LGHDT and CDR2 as YNNKEL (reference sequence). CDR3 region: CASSHAGTGITYEQYF.

This CDR3 is CASTITGKSGYTF. The chain uses TRBV2 and TRBJ1-2; checking the TCRdb D call of TRBD1 is not possible without DNA. There are 13 residues in the CDR3. Germline loops: CDR1 SNHLY, CDR2 FYNNEI.

The J gene is TRBJ2-3, the V gene TRBV5-1; TCRdb's D call of TRBD1 is untestable without DNA. The CDR3 runs 15 residues. Germline loops: CDR1 SGHRS, CDR2 YFSETQ. This CDR3 is CASSPNSGVGDTQYF.

The chain recombines TRBV12-3 or TRBV12-4 with TRBJ2-1; TCRdb's assignment of TRBD2 cannot be checked, as there is no DNA. The CDR3 length is 16 residues. CDR3 sequence: CASSDDLRTLYNEQFF.